This T cell receptor beta chain was profiled in a study of OX40 agonist ivuxolimab in advanced cancers. As for the study in general: Administration of intravenous ivuxolimab to patients occurred every 2 weeks at 0.01 to 10 mg/kg.

Repertoires were generated with immunoSEQ multiplex PCR, while TCRdb's copy carries only in-frame clones and drops some. The sample yields tens of thousands of clones, roughly 90% seen once. Patients with a history of autoimmune disease or on systemic immunosuppression were excluded. This CDR3 is built from 14 residues. The germline CDR1 and CDR2 sequences are SGHNT and YYREEE (reference sequence). J gave up 2 bases and V 2 bases, and 4 bases lay outside the gene matches. The TCR was taken from an adult with an advanced solid tumor such as melanoma, head and neck, liver or kidney cancer. The chain carries TRBV5-4 and TRBJ2-7, with 7 bases lining up with TRBD1. This sample comprised CD4+ or CD8+ T cells sorted from blood, obtained in a trial of the OX40 agonist ivuxolimab. The chain's CDR3 is CASSLTGVPYEQYF. In DNA form, the CDR3 reads TGTGCCAGCAGCTTAACAGGGGTCCCCTACGAGCAGTACTTC.